A selection of T cell receptor beta chains follows, all from one sample in a study of T cell changes during pregnancy in multiple sclerosis. Data came from immunoSEQ multiplex PCR; TCRdb stores just in-frame clones and leaves some out. Of about 100,000 clones listed, almost 95% are singletons. The sequenced sample was peripheral blood, obtained before pregnancy. The origin of the receptors is a female donor with multiple sclerosis, enrolled in a pregnancy study. Each CDR3 is given with its conserved first and last residue. A D gene is named only where the DNA matches it firmly. Expanded clones get a size class; other rows say once, few or many, or leave the size out.

CDR3aa: CASSSHPGSGDYTF
CDR3nt: TGTGCCAGCAGTTCTCACCCGGGGTCAGGAGACTACACCTTC
d_gene: .
abundance: .
v_gene: TRBV6-5
j_gene: TRBJ1-2

CDR3aa: CSGGNQPQHF
CDR3nt: TGCAGTGGAGGGAATCAGCCCCAGCATTTT
d_gene: .
abundance: .
v_gene: TRBV20-1
j_gene: TRBJ1-5

CDR3aa: CASSPRTGPTEAFF
CDR3nt: TGTGCCAGCAGTCCCCGGACAGGGCCCACTGAAGCTTTCTTT
d_gene: TRBD1
abundance: .
v_gene: TRBV27
j_gene: TRBJ1-1

CDR3aa: CASSFYARGRQPNTEAFF
CDR3nt: TGCGCCAGCAGCTTTTATGCAAGGGGGCGGCAGCCTAACACTGAAGCTTTCTTT
d_gene: TRBD1
abundance: .
v_gene: TRBV5-1
j_gene: TRBJ1-1

CDR3aa: CASSSPDRGIPYEQYF
CDR3nt: TGTGCCAGCAGTTCCCCGGACAGGGGCATCCCCTACGAGCAGTACTTC
d_gene: TRBD1
abundance: .
v_gene: TRBV6-6
j_gene: TRBJ2-7

CDR3aa: CASSRQTGLSNQPQHF
CDR3nt: TGTGCCAGCAGTAGACAAACAGGGTTGAGCAATCAGCCCCAGCATTTT
d_gene: .
abundance: .
v_gene: TRBV2
j_gene: TRBJ1-5

CDR3aa: CASNDREDSGANVLTF
CDR3nt: TGCGCCAGCAACGACAGGGAAGACTCTGGGGCCAACGTCCTGACTTTC
d_gene: TRBD1
abundance: .
v_gene: TRBV10-2
j_gene: TRBJ2-6

CDR3aa: CASSQDSRATGVDADTQYF
CDR3nt: TGCGCCAGCAGCCAAGATAGTCGAGCGACAGGGGTTGATGCAGATACGCAGTATTTT
d_gene: TRBD1
abundance: .
v_gene: TRBV4-3
j_gene: TRBJ2-3

CDR3aa: CASSQELAGGEGYEQYF
CDR3nt: TGCGCCAGCAGCCAAGAACTAGCGGGAGGAGAAGGCTACGAGCAGTACTTC
d_gene: TRBD2
abundance: .
v_gene: TRBV4-1
j_gene: TRBJ2-7

CDR3aa: CASISQTGTEAFF
CDR3nt: TGTGCCAGCATTAGTCAAACGGGCACTGAAGCTTTCTTT
d_gene: .
abundance: .
v_gene: TRBV27
j_gene: TRBJ1-1

CDR3aa: CASSKWTSGTNTGELFF
CDR3nt: TGTGCCAGTAGTAAGTGGACTAGCGGGACGAACACCGGGGAGCTGTTTTTT
d_gene: TRBD2
abundance: .
v_gene: TRBV19
j_gene: TRBJ2-2

CDR3aa: CAWSARTRTSGNTIYF
CDR3nt: TGTGCCTGGAGTGCCCGGACACGGACCTCTGGAAACACCATATATTTT
d_gene: .
abundance: .
v_gene: TRBV30
j_gene: TRBJ1-3

CDR3aa: CASSQRTGGPRELFF
CDR3nt: TGCGCCAGCAGCCAGCGGACAGGCGGCCCTCGGGAGCTGTTTTTT
d_gene: TRBD1
abundance: .
v_gene: TRBV4-3
j_gene: TRBJ2-2

CDR3aa: CASGAGKNEQYF
CDR3nt: TGCGCCAGTGGGGCAGGGAAGAACGAGCAGTACTTC
d_gene: .
abundance: .
v_gene: TRBV4-1
j_gene: TRBJ2-7

CDR3aa: CATQAEPVTEAFF
CDR3nt: TGTGCCACCCAAGCGGAGCCGGTCACTGAAGCTTTCTTT
d_gene: .
abundance: .
v_gene: TRBV18
j_gene: TRBJ1-1

CDR3aa: CASSSPWLRGSEQYF
CDR3nt: TGTGCCAGCAGTTCCCCATGGCTCAGGGGAAGCGAGCAGTACTTC
d_gene: .
abundance: .
v_gene: TRBV27
j_gene: TRBJ2-7

CDR3aa: CASSQGQLAGVVEQYF
CDR3nt: TGCGCCAGCAGCCAAGGCCAACTAGCGGGAGTTGTCGAGCAGTACTTC
d_gene: TRBD2
abundance: .
v_gene: TRBV4-1
j_gene: TRBJ2-7

CDR3aa: CASSPMEVLQETQYF
CDR3nt: TGTGCCAGCAGCCCCATGGAGGTCCTCCAAGAGACCCAGTACTTC
d_gene: .
abundance: .
v_gene: TRBV7-9
j_gene: TRBJ2-5

CDR3aa: CASSGTGSTQETQYF
CDR3nt: TGCGCCAGCAGCGGGACCGGGAGCACCCAAGAGACCCAGTACTTC
d_gene: .
abundance: .
v_gene: TRBV5-1
j_gene: TRBJ2-5

CDR3aa: CATSRDRTGLGYTF
CDR3nt: TGTGCCACCAGCAGAGATCGGACAGGGCTCGGCTACACCTTC
d_gene: TRBD1
abundance: .
v_gene: TRBV15
j_gene: TRBJ1-2

CDR3aa: CASSLKGNQGEQYF
CDR3nt: TGCGCCAGCAGCTTGAAGGGGAATCAGGGCGAGCAGTACTTC
d_gene: .
abundance: .
v_gene: TRBV5-1
j_gene: TRBJ2-7

CDR3aa: CASSPFRGTNEKLFF
CDR3nt: TGTGCCAGCAGCCCTTTCCGGGGAACTAATGAAAAACTGTTTTTT
d_gene: .
abundance: .
v_gene: TRBV27
j_gene: TRBJ1-4

CDR3aa: CASSLTREGREQFF
CDR3nt: TGTGCCAGCAGCTTAACGCGGGAGGGCCGTGAGCAGTTCTTC
d_gene: TRBD2
abundance: .
v_gene: TRBV11-2
j_gene: TRBJ2-1

CDR3aa: CATGHGLGYEQYF
CDR3nt: TGTGCCACCGGCCATGGACTCGGCTACGAGCAGTACTTC
d_gene: .
abundance: .
v_gene: TRBV19
j_gene: TRBJ2-7

CDR3aa: CSVGLAGGPVNEQFF
CDR3nt: TGCAGCGTTGGTCTGGCGGGAGGGCCAGTTAATGAGCAGTTCTTC
d_gene: TRBD2
abundance: few
v_gene: TRBV29-1
j_gene: TRBJ2-1

CDR3aa: CASSSGTGGLGGYTF
CDR3nt: TGTGCCAGCAGCTCCGGGACAGGGGGCCTCGGGGGCTACACCTTC
d_gene: TRBD1
abundance: .
v_gene: TRBV28
j_gene: TRBJ1-2

CDR3aa: CASSQATSGLGELFF
CDR3nt: TGCGCCAGCAGCCAAGCGACTAGCGGTCTGGGGGAGCTGTTTTTT
d_gene: TRBD2
abundance: .
v_gene: TRBV4-1
j_gene: TRBJ2-2

CDR3aa: CASSAIADSTDTQYF
CDR3nt: TGTGCCAGCAGCGCGATAGCGGATAGCACAGATACGCAGTATTTT
d_gene: .
abundance: .
v_gene: TRBV9
j_gene: TRBJ2-3

CDR3aa: CASSHGLAGDYNEQFF
CDR3nt: TGCGCCAGCAGCCACGGACTAGCGGGAGACTACAATGAGCAGTTCTTC
d_gene: TRBD2
abundance: .
v_gene: TRBV4-3
j_gene: TRBJ2-1

CDR3aa: CASSRGLAGVFDFNEQYF
CDR3nt: TGCGCCAGCAGTCGAGGACTAGCGGGAGTGTTTGATTTCAACGAGCAGTACTTC
d_gene: TRBD2
abundance: .
v_gene: TRBV5-1
j_gene: TRBJ2-7

CDR3aa: CASSPSDRVNEQYF
CDR3nt: TGTGCCAGCTCACCATCCGACAGGGTGAACGAGCAGTACTTC
d_gene: TRBD1
abundance: .
v_gene: TRBV18
j_gene: TRBJ2-7

CDR3aa: CASSRGSDNTEAFF
CDR3nt: TGTGCCAGCAGCCGCGGGAGTGATAACACTGAAGCTTTCTTT
d_gene: .
abundance: few
v_gene: TRBV9
j_gene: TRBJ1-1

CDR3aa: CASSLVTGANQPQHF
CDR3nt: TGCGCCAGCAGCTTGGTGACAGGGGCCAATCAGCCCCAGCATTTT
d_gene: TRBD1
abundance: .
v_gene: TRBV5-1
j_gene: TRBJ1-5

CDR3aa: CASSLLGGNEDIQYF
CDR3nt: TGTGCCAGCAGCTTGTTAGGAGGGAATGAGGACATTCAGTACTTC
d_gene: .
abundance: .
v_gene: TRBV5-6
j_gene: TRBJ2-4

CDR3aa: CASSIDSLAGGREQYF
CDR3nt: TGTGCCAGTAGTATAGATTCGCTAGCGGGAGGAAGGGAGCAGTACTTC
d_gene: TRBD2
abundance: .
v_gene: TRBV19
j_gene: TRBJ2-7

CDR3aa: CASSFGGRSNQPQHF
CDR3nt: TGTGCCAGCAGTTTTGGCGGAAGAAGCAATCAGCCCCAGCATTTT
d_gene: .
abundance: once
v_gene: TRBV27
j_gene: TRBJ1-5

CDR3aa: CASSFFWGSPYEQYF
CDR3nt: TGTGCCAGCAGTTTCTTTTGGGGCTCCCCCTACGAGCAGTACTTC
d_gene: .
abundance: .
v_gene: TRBV27
j_gene: TRBJ2-7

CDR3aa: CASSFSGRAYEQYF
CDR3nt: TGTGCCAGCAGTTTTTCCGGGAGGGCCTACGAGCAGTACTTC
d_gene: TRBD2
abundance: .
v_gene: TRBV28
j_gene: TRBJ2-7

CDR3aa: CASSVYNEQFF
CDR3nt: TGTGCCAGCAGCGTCTACAATGAGCAGTTCTTC
d_gene: .
abundance: .
v_gene: TRBV2
j_gene: TRBJ2-1

CDR3aa: CASSAGQGANNEQFF
CDR3nt: TGTGCCAGCAGCGCGGGGCAGGGGGCTAACAATGAGCAGTTCTTC
d_gene: TRBD1
abundance: .
v_gene: TRBV9
j_gene: TRBJ2-1

CDR3aa: CASSLTVTQYF
CDR3nt: TGTGCCAGCAGCTTAACTGTGACCCAGTACTTC
d_gene: .
abundance: once
v_gene: TRBV7-9
j_gene: TRBJ2-5

CDR3aa: CASSHATSGSGGEQFF
CDR3nt: TGTGCCAGCAGCCACGCTACTAGCGGGAGCGGGGGTGAGCAGTTCTTC
d_gene: TRBD2
abundance: .
v_gene: TRBV4-2
j_gene: TRBJ2-1

CDR3aa: CASSLSGQSYGYTF
CDR3nt: TGTGCCAGCAGTTTATCCGGACAGTCCTATGGCTACACCTTC
d_gene: .
abundance: .
v_gene: TRBV27
j_gene: TRBJ1-2

CDR3aa: CATGLAGSTGELFF
CDR3nt: TGCGCCACCGGACTAGCGGGATCTACCGGGGAGCTGTTTTTT
d_gene: TRBD2
abundance: .
v_gene: TRBV10-2
j_gene: TRBJ2-2

CDR3aa: CASSIGLAGIQETQYF
CDR3nt: TGTGCCAGCAGCATCGGACTAGCGGGGATACAAGAGACCCAGTACTTC
d_gene: TRBD2
abundance: few
v_gene: TRBV5-4
j_gene: TRBJ2-5

CDR3aa: CAWGRGDRGLTFF
CDR3nt: TGTGCCTGGGGACGTGGAGACAGGGGTCTTACTTTCTTT
d_gene: TRBD1
abundance: .
v_gene: TRBV30
j_gene: TRBJ1-1

CDR3aa: CASSIAGSWSYEQYF
CDR3nt: TGTGCCAGCAGCATCGCAGGCTCTTGGTCCTACGAGCAGTACTTC
d_gene: .
abundance: .
v_gene: TRBV5-6
j_gene: TRBJ2-7

CDR3aa: CATSGGTSGLGGETQYF
CDR3nt: TGTGCCACCAGCGGAGGGACTAGCGGGTTGGGAGGAGAGACCCAGTACTTC
d_gene: TRBD2
abundance: .
v_gene: TRBV15
j_gene: TRBJ2-5

CDR3aa: CASSPDRALAKNIQYF
CDR3nt: TGTGCCAGCAGCCCGGACAGGGCCCTAGCCAAAAACATTCAGTACTTC
d_gene: TRBD1
abundance: .
v_gene: TRBV7-8
j_gene: TRBJ2-4

CDR3aa: CSAETRGLRRNTIYF
CDR3nt: TGCAGCGCTGAAACCAGGGGTCTTCGGCGAAACACCATATATTTT
d_gene: .
abundance: .
v_gene: TRBV29-1
j_gene: TRBJ1-3